The sequence of this TCR beta chain was determined in a study of control samples from healthy donors and cancer patients. The table came from immunoSEQ multiplex PCR; TCRdb's copy has only in-frame clones and leaves some out. The sample includes 50,000 to 75,000 clones, about 82% of them seen just once. V trimming: 5 bases; J trimming: 3 bases; junction bases outside the gene matches: 7. The CDR3 runs to 15 residues. Looked up from germline, CDR1 is SGHRS and CDR2 is YFSETQ. This receptor was identified in a man aged 40-49 years in good health. The chain has TRBV5-1 and TRBJ2-3; 9 bases fit TRBD2. The sequenced sample consisted of blood. The CDR3 DNA is TGCGCCAGCAGGACTAGCGGAGGAGGTACAGATACGCAGTATTTT. Translated, it gives CASRTSGGGTDTQYF.